This T cell receptor (beta chain) is from a study of blood T cell repertoires in COVID-19. Study details: Collection of acute and convalescent COVID-19 samples took place in the United States, Italy and Spain. In each case, the material was cDNA or gDNA derived from T cells, B-cell-depleted T cells, or PBMCs.

V was trimmed by 0 bases and J by 4 bases, leaving 7 bases between them. This CDR3 has 13 amino acids. Germline assignment: CDR1 SGHRS and CDR2 YFSETQ. Authors' methods: Amplification with reference gene primers provided the estimates of nucleated cell counts. Assay: immunoSEQ multiplex PCR; the TCRdb copy retains only in-frame clones and omits some. Clone size and V and J calls were adopted from that table, with D and trimming inferred from the DNA. The sample yields 100,000 to 150,000 clones, about 85% seen once. To note about this clone: This sample includes further DNA sequences coding for the same CDR3.

The chain couples TRBV5-1 to TRBJ2-5; D unclear. Input material: peripheral blood. The origin of this receptor is a woman aged 80 or over with acute or convalescent COVID-19. CDR3 protein: CASSLAGRETQYF. CDR3 DNA sequence: TGCGCCAGCAGCTTGGCCGGTAGAGAGACCCAGTACTTC.